What follows are 19 T cell receptor beta chains derived from one specimen sequenced in a study of siplizumab effects on memory and regulatory T cells. The repertoire was sequenced with immunoSEQ multiplex PCR; TCRdb's copy has only in-frame clones and lacks some. This table has just over 50,000 clones, less than 98% appearing once. The sequencing input was naive CD4+ T cells sorted from blood. These receptor sequences come from a human donor in good health.

About this clone itself: The same CDR3 is also encoded by other DNA sequences in this sample. This chain connects TRBV28 to TRBJ2-1; weak D call: TRBD1 (5 bases). Trimming took 6 bases from V and 6 from J, leaving 12 bases between them. Germline V lookup: CDR1 MDHEN, CDR2 SYDVKM. The CDR3 is 13 residues long. The CDR3, as DNA: TGTGCCAGCAGCTTAAGGCAGGGCAATGAGCAGTTCTTC. It specifies CASSLRQGNEQFF.

The chain is built from TRBV29-1 and TRBJ2-2, with TRBD2 matching 8 bases. Per the germline V gene, CDR1 is SQVTM and CDR2 is ANQGSEA. V lost 7 bases to trimming and J lost 5 bases; unmatched junction nucleotides: 12. The CDR3 length is 15 residues. Here the CDR3 reads CSASIPGLGTGELFF. CDR3 in DNA: TGCAGCGCCTCAATCCCGGGACTAGGGACCGGGGAGCTGTTTTTT.

The V call is TRBV5-1, the J call TRBJ1-1; D remains unclear. Germline CDR1 is SGHRS and CDR2 is YFSETQ. The CDR3 length is 15 residues. The ends were cut back, 0 bases at V and 0 bases at J, with 9 bases in the middle. The CDR3 sequence is CASSLVAALNTEAFF. In DNA, the CDR3 is TGCGCCAGCAGCTTGGTTGCAGCGTTGAACACTGAAGCTTTCTTT.

The rearrangement links TRBV6-5 to TRBJ2-7, with 10 bases that match TRBD1. The CDR3 runs 14 residues. Per germline, CDR1 MNHEY and CDR2 SVGAGI. Trimming took 5 bases from V and 4 from J; bases not matched to a gene: 5. The CDR3 spells CASSPGQGTYEQYF. CDR3 sequence (DNA): TGTGCCAGCAGTCCGGGACAGGGGACTTACGAGCAGTACTTC.

This clone was counted once. This chain connects TRBV19 to TRBJ2-5; D is ambiguous. Germline V gene sequence: CDR1 LNHDA, CDR2 SQIVND (reference sequence). Between the trimmed V and J ends, which lost 4 bases and 5 bases, there was a span of 8 bases. The CDR3 has 12 residues. For the CDR3, the DNA is TGTGCCAGTAGTACCCGAATGGAGACCCAGTACTTC. Protein: CASSTRMETQYF.

V gene TRBV5-4 combines with J gene TRBJ2-3; tentatively, D is TRBD1 (6 bases). Germline V gene data show CDR1 as SGHNT and CDR2 as YYREEE (reference sequence). The V end was cut by 1 base, the J end by 0 bases, with 12 bases between. CDR3 size: 16 residues. The CDR3 spells CASSLRGITSTDTQYF. CDR3 DNA sequence: TGTGCCAGCAGCTTGAGGGGGATCACTAGCACAGATACGCAGTATTTT.

In this sample, this clone turned up once. The chain links TRBV19 to TRBJ2-3; D remains ambiguous. The germline CDR1 and CDR2 sequences are LNHDA and SQIVND (reference sequence). Trimming removed 6 bases at V and 2 bases at J, with 12 bases between. CDR3 length equals 14 residues. The CDR3 loop is CASSIRALTDTQYF. CDR3 sequence (DNA): TGTGCCAGTAGCATTAGGGCTCTCACAGATACGCAGTATTTT. The full variable domain, completed using reference TRBV19 and TRBJ2-3, is DGGITQSPKYLFRKEGQNVTLSCEQNLNHDAMYWYRQDPGQGLRLIYYSQIVNDFQKGDIAEGYSVSREKKESFPLTVTSAQKNPTAFYLCASSIRALTDTQYFGPGTRLTVL.

The chain employs TRBV18 and TRBJ1-1; 9 bases match TRBD1. Germline V lookup: CDR1 KGHSH, CDR2 LQKENI. This CDR3 spans 17 amino acids. The trim removed 5 bases at V and 0 bases at J, leaving 10 bases unmatched. The CDR3 coding sequence is TGTGCCAGCTCAATCGGGACAGGGAAGATTATGAACACTGAAGCTTTCTTT. This translates into CASSIGTGKIMNTEAFF.

The chain carries TRBV6-5 and TRBJ2-2; D is unclear. In germline, CDR1 is MNHEY, CDR2 SVGAGI. The CDR3 consists of 13 residues. Trimming took off 8 bases at V and 1 base at J, with 8 bases between the two ends. The CDR3 loop is CASGRRNTGELFF. The CDR3 nucleotides are TGTGCCAGCGGTCGGCGGAACACCGGGGAGCTGTTTTTT.

The chain is built from TRBV6-6 and TRBJ2-1; tentative D call: TRBD2 (6 bases). V gave up 5 bases and J gave up 5 bases, with 19 bases separating them. Germline V lookup: CDR1 MNHNY, CDR2 SVGAGI (reference sequence). The CDR3 consists of 16 residues. The CDR3 coding sequence is TGTGCCAGCAGTCATAACTCCCCGGGGGTACACAATGAGCAGTTCTTC. Its protein is CASSHNSPGVHNEQFF.

V and J are TRBV4-1 and TRBJ1-5; D gene ambiguous. Trimming stripped 0 bases from V and 3 bases from J, with 12 bases between. This CDR3 has 16 amino acids. Germline CDR1 is MGHRA and CDR2 is YSYEKL. The CDR3 sequence is CASSQDGVRPNQPQHF. The CDR3 DNA sequence: TGCGCCAGCAGCCAAGATGGGGTCCGCCCCAATCAGCCCCAGCATTTT.

V usage is TRBV6-6 and J usage is TRBJ2-7; possibly TRBD1 for D (5 bases). V lost 4 bases and J lost 3, with 7 bases in between. The CDR3 loop spans 12 amino acids. Looked up from germline, CDR1 is MNHNY and CDR2 is SVGAGI (reference sequence). The CDR3 sequence is CASSFTGYEQYF. The CDR3 nucleotides read TGTGCCAGCAGTTTCACAGGCTACGAGCAGTACTTC.

This clone has just one count. The CDR3 DNA sequence: TGTGCCAGTAGAAACAGGCGTGTCGGGCCCCAGCATTTT. Translated, it gives CASRNRRVGPQHF. The chain couples TRBV19 to TRBJ1-5, with D possibly matching TRBD1 (5 bases). The germline CDR1 and CDR2 sequences are LNHDA and SQIVND (reference sequence). Trimming pared 6 bases from V and 9 bases from J, leaving 15 bases between. The CDR3 is 13 amino acids.

The CDR3 bases are TGTGCCAGCAGTTTAAACTCCAGGGGGCGAGGTTGGTACAATGAGCAGTTCTTC. Translation gives CASSLNSRGRGWYNEQFF. The gene calls are TRBV28 and TRBJ2-1; 8 nucleotides line up with TRBD1. V shed 2 bases, J shed 4 bases, and the junction held 13 bases outside the gene matches. Germline-derived CDR1 and CDR2 are MDHEN and SYDVKM. CDR3 size: 18 residues.

The chain employs TRBV5-1 and TRBJ2-5; D is unclear. The CDR3 contains 12 residues. V lost 3 bases, J lost 2 bases, and 5 bases lay in between. Germline values: CDR1 SGHRS, CDR2 YFSETQ. The CDR3 bases are TGCGCCAGCAGCTGGCTACAAGAGACCCAGTACTTC. The encoded protein is CASSWLQETQYF.

This clone was found once. The chain is built from TRBV10-3 and TRBJ2-7; 9 nucleotides align to TRBD1. Germline lookup yields CDR1 ENHRY and CDR2 SYGVKD. The CDR3 totals 16 residues. V shed 4 bases and J 0 bases; nucleotides not matched to a gene: 7. CDR3 DNA: TGTGCCATCAGTGGCCCGGGACAGGGATCCTCCTACGAGCAGTACTTC. Translating it yields CAISGPGQGSSYEQYF.

This clone was counted a single time. This chain connects TRBV10-3 to TRBJ2-7, with D tentatively TRBD1 (5 bases). V lost 4 bases to trimming and J lost 3 bases, with 7 bases between them. CDR3 length: 12 amino acids. Germline-derived CDR1 and CDR2 are ENHRY and SYGVKD. This CDR3 reads CAISGGNYEQYF. CDR3 nucleotide sequence: TGTGCCATCAGTGGGGGCAACTACGAGCAGTACTTC.

The J gene is TRBJ2-2, the V gene TRBV5-1; D gene ambiguous. Germline V gene sequence: CDR1 SGHRS, CDR2 YFSETQ. The CDR3 extends over 13 amino acids. The V gene lost 5 bases and the J gene lost 4 bases, with 9 bases spanning the gap. The CDR3 DNA reads as TGCGCCAGCAGTATGACCCCCACCGGGGAGCTGTTTTTT. This sequence encodes CASSMTPTGELFF.

The gene calls are TRBV18 and TRBJ2-7; unclear D gene. Per germline, CDR1 KGHSH and CDR2 LQKENI. The CDR3 has 14 residues. The ends were cut back, 3 bases at V and 3 bases at J, with 12 bases in the middle. In DNA, the CDR3 is TGTGCCAGCTCACCCTCAGGAAAGGGCTACGAGCAGTACTTC. Translated, it gives CASSPSGKGYEQYF.